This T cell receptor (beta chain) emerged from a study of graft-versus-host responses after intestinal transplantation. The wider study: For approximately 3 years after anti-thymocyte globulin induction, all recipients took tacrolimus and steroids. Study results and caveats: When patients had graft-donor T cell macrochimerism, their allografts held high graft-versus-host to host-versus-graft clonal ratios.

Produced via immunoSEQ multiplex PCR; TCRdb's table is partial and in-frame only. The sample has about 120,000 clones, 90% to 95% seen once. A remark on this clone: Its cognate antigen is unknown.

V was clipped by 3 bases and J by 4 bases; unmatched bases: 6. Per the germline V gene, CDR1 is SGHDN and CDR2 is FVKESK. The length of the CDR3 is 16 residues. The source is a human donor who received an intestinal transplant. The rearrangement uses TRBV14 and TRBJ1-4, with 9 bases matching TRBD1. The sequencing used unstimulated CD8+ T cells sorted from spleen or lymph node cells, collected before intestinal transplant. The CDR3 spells CASSHPRDRVNEKLFF. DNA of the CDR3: TGTGCCAGCAGCCACCCCCGGGACAGGGTTAATGAAAAACTGTTTTTT.